This TCR beta chain comes out of a study of cytomegalovirus exposure and HLA in healthy donors. Study-wide points: An ancestry cluster, one associated with Asian ancestry, reportedly showed fewer N-insertions than the roughly 610-donor mean in a later analysis.

The junction had 11 bases not matched to a gene; V was cut back by 0 bases and J by 5 bases. Germline V gene lookup returns CDR1 MNHEY and CDR2 SMNVEV (reference sequence). The CDR3 extends over 18 amino acids. Use of 60 Vbeta and 13 Jbeta primers characterized the PCR. Data came from immunoSEQ multiplex PCR; TCRdb stores just in-frame clones and leaves some out. The profile shows 150,000 to 200,000 clones, approximately 84% of them singletons. Points on this clone: The antigen remains unidentified.

The rearrangement uses TRBV27 and TRBJ2-1; 9 bases line up with TRBD1. Sequencing used PBMCs. The TCR was taken from a man aged 18 to 29 in good health and CMV-seropositive. This CDR3 is CASSLSTADRGPHNEQFF. The DNA of the CDR3 is TGTGCCAGCAGTTTATCCACGGCGGACAGGGGACCTCACAATGAGCAGTTCTTC.